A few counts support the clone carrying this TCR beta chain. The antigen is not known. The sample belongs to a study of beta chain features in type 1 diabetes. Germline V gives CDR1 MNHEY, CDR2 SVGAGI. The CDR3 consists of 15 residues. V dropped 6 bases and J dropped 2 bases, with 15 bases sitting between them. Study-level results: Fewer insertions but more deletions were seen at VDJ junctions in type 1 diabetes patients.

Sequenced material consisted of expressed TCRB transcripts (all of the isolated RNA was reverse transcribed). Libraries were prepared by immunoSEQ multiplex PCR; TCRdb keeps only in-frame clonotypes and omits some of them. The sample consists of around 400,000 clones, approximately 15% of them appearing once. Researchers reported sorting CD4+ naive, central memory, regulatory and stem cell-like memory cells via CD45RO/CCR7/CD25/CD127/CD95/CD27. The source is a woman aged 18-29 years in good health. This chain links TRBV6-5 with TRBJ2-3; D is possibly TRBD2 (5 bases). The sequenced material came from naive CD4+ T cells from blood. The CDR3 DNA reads TGTGCCAGCAGCCCCACGGGGATATACACAGATACGCAGTATTTT. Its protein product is CASSPTGIYTDTQYF.